The source of this TCR beta chain is a study of naive and memory T cell subsets. This clonotype occurred a few times. An equimolar mix of two oligonucleotides served as the beta constant-region primer for TRBC1 and TRBC2. The ligated cDNA underwent four PCR rounds using SP2 and nested alpha and beta constant-region primers. TCRdb used MiXCR to reprocess the UMI-ligation and nested PCR reads, holding one entry per CDR3 protein. The data show 80,000 or so distinct CDR3 sequences, about 10% seen once. Source material: naive CD8+ T cells from blood. The receptor comes from a human donor in good health.

The CDR3 region has the DNA TGTGCCAGCAGCCAAGATGCCCGCCTCCTAAGCTACGAGCAGTACTTC. Translating it yields CASSQDARLLSYEQYF. This rearrangement joins TRBV3-1 to TRBJ2-7; D is unresolved. V lost 0 bases and J lost 3, with 15 bases in between. This CDR3 comprises 16 residues. CDR1 and CDR2 from the germline V gene are LGHDT and YNNKEL (reference sequence).